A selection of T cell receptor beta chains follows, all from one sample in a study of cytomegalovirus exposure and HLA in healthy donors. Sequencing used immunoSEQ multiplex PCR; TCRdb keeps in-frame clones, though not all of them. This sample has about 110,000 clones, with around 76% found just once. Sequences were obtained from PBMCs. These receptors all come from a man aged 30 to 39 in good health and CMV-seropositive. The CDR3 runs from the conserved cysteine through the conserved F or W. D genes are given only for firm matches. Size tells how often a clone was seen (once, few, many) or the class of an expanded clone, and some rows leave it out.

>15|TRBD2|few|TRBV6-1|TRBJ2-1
CATSETSGGANEQFF
TGTGCCACCAGCGAGACTAGCGGGGGGGCCAATGAGCAGTTCTTC
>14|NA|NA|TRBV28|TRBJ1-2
CASCYDRTYYGYTF
TGTGCCAGCTGTTACGACAGAACCTACTATGGCTACACCTTC
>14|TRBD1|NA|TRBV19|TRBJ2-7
CASSKDREFYEQYF
TGTGCCAGTAGTAAGGACAGGGAATTCTACGAGCAGTACTTC
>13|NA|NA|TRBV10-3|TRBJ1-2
CAIGAVGNYGYTF
TGTGCCATCGGAGCTGTAGGTAACTATGGCTACACCTTC
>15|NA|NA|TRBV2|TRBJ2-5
CASSEAGPLGETQYF
TGTGCCAGCAGTGAAGCGGGGCCCCTAGGGGAGACCCAGTACTTC
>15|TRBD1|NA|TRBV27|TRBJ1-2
CASSATGGANYGYTF
TGTGCCAGCAGCGCAACAGGGGGGGCTAACTATGGCTACACCTTC
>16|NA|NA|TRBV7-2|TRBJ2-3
CASSLWNRGGSDTQYF
TGTGCCAGCAGCTTATGGAACAGGGGAGGTTCAGATACGCAGTATTTT
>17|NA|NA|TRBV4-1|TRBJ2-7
CASSQGFPPGSSYEQYF
TGCGCCAGCAGCCAAGGATTCCCGCCGGGTTCATCCTACGAGCAGTACTTC
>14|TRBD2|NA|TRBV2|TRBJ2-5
CAGTSGGARETQYF
TGTGCCGGGACTAGCGGGGGGGCCCGGGAGACCCAGTACTTC
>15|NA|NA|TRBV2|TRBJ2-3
CASTLIWGGGDTQYF
TGTGCCAGCACCCTCATCTGGGGAGGTGGAGATACGCAGTATTTT
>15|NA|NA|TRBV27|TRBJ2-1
CASSLSWSHHNEQFF
TGTGCCAGCAGTTTATCGTGGTCACATCACAATGAGCAGTTCTTC
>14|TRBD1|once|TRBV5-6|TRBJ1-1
CASSVDRVGTEAFF
TGTGCCAGCAGCGTGGACAGGGTTGGCACTGAAGCTTTCTTT
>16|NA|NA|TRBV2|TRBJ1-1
CASTLTGRAENTEAFF
TGTGCCAGCACCCTAACCGGCAGGGCTGAGAACACTGAAGCTTTCTTT
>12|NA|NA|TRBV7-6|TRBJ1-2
CASRKDGGGYTF
TGTGCCAGCCGGAAAGACGGAGGTGGCTACACCTTC
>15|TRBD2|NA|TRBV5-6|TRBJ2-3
CASNLAGADTDTQYF
TGTGCCAGCAACCTAGCGGGGGCTGACACAGATACGCAGTATTTT
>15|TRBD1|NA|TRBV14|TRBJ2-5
CASSPQTGTRETQYF
TGTGCCAGCAGCCCACAGACAGGGACCCGAGAGACCCAGTACTTC
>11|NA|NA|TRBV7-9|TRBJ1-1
CASRRNSEAFF
TGTGCCAGCAGAAGAAACTCTGAAGCTTTCTTT
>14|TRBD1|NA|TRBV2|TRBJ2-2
CASSLDRGYGELFF
TGTGCCAGCAGTCTAGACAGGGGGTACGGGGAGCTGTTTTTT
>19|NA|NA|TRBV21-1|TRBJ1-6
CASSKARRFERSYNSPLHF
TGTGCCAGCAGCAAAGCCCGCCGTTTCGAGAGGTCCTATAATTCACCCCTCCACTTT
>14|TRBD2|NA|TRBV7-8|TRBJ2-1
CASSFGTSGNEQFF
TGTGCCAGCAGCTTTGGGACTAGCGGAAATGAGCAGTTCTTC